The entry below gives a single T cell receptor beta chain sequence along with its context. Germline V gene data show CDR1 as MNHEY and CDR2 as SVGAGI. The trim removed 11 bases at V and 5 bases at J, leaving 14 bases unmatched. The CDR3 runs to 14 residues. Time point: baseline, week 1 (first vaccination visit). Treatment defined: pre-vaccination baseline after standard-of-care therapy. This sample was included in a study of a mutant IDH1 vaccine in newly diagnosed glioma. The protocol was immunoSEQ multiplex PCR, while the TCRdb copy is restricted to in-frame clones and leaves out a portion. The sample records just under 95,000 clones, around four fifths being singletons.

The TCR originated in a man aged 35-49 years with glioma. V is TRBV6-5 and J is TRBJ1-2; TRBD1 matches at 7 bases. The specimen comprised PBMCs, sampled from a glioma patient treated with radiotherapy, temozolomide or both. As DNA, the CDR3 is TGTGCCTCTAGACCCGCAGGGGGGAGATATGGCTACACCTTC. It is translated as CASRPAGGRYGYTF.